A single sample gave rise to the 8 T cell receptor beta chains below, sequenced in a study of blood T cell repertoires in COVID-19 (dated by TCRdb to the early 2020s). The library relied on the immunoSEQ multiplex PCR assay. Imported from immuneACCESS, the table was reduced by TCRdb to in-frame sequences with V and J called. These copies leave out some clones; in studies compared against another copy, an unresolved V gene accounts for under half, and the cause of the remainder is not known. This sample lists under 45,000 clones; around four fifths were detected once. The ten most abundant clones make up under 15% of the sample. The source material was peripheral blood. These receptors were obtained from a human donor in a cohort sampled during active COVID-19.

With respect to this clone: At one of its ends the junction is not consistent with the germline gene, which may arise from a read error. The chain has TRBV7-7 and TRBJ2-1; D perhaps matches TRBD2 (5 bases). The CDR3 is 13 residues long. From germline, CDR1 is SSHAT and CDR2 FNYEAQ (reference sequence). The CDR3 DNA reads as TGTGCTAGCAGCTCGAGGGCCAACAATGAGCAGTTCTTC. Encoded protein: CASSSRANNEQFF.

CDR3 sequence: CAWSVLGSQQYF. The DNA for the CDR3 is TGTGCCTGGAGTGTACTTGGGAGCCAACAGTACTTC. The genes are TRBV30 and TRBJ2-4; tentatively, D is TRBD2 (5 bases). Trimming pared 0 bases from V and 13 bases from J, leaving 13 bases between. CDR3 size: 12 residues. Per the germline V gene, CDR1 is GTSNPN and CDR2 is SVGIG (reference sequence).

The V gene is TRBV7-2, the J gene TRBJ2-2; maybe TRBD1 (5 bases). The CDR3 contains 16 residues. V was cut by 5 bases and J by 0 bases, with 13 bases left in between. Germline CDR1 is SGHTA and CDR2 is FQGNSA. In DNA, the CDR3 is TGTGCCAGCAGCCCCATGGGGCGGTCGAACACCGGGGAGCTGTTTTTT. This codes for CASSPMGRSNTGELFF.

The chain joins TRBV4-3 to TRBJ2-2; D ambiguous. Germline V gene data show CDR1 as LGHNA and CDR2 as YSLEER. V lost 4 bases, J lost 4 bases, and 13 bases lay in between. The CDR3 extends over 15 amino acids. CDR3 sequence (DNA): TGCGCCAGCAGCCGACAAGATACGCCCACCGGGGAGCTGTTTTTT. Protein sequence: CASSRQDTPTGELFF.

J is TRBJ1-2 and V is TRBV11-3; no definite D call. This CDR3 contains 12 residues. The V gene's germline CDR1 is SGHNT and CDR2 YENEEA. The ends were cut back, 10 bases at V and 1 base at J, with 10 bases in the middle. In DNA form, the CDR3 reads TGTGCCAACCCGTCACTTAACTATGGCTACACCTTC. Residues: CANPSLNYGYTF.

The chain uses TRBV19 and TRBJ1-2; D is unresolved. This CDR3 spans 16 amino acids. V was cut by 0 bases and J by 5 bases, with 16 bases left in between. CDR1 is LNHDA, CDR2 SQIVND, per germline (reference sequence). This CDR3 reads CASSIDQSGSGYGYTF. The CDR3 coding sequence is TGTGCCAGTAGTATAGATCAATCGGGGAGCGGTTATGGCTACACCTTC.

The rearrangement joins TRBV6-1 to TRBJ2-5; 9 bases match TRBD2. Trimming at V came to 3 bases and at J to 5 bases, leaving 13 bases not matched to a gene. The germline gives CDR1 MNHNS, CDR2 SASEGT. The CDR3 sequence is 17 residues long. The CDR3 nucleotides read TGTGCCAGCAGTGACAGGGGGGGACTAGCTTCCAGGGAGACCCAGTACTTC. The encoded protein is CASSDRGGLASRETQYF.

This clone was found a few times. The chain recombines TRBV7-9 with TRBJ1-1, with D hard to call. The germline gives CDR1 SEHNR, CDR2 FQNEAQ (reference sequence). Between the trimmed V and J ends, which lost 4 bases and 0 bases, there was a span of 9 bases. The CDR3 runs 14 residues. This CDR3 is CASSSKFMNTEAFF. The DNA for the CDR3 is TGTGCCAGCAGCTCAAAATTCATGAACACTGAAGCTTTCTTT.